The rows below give T cell receptor beta chains drawn from one sample of a study of blood T cell repertoires in COVID-19. Some clones are missing from TCRdb's copy, which holds only in-frame ones; the method was immunoSEQ multiplex PCR. The sample includes about 230,000 clones, approximately 80% of them seen just once. Sequencing used peripheral blood. Receptors originate from a man in his forties who had recovered from COVID-19. Both conserved end residues are part of each CDR3. The order of the fields is V gene, J gene, clone size, D gene, CDR3 protein, CDR3 DNA. A D gene is named only where the DNA matches it firmly. A clone size is listed for some rows: how often the clone was seen (once, few, many), or a class if it is expanded.

TRBV19	TRBJ2-2	NA	TRBD2	CASMGLAGATNTGELFF	TGTGCCAGTATGGGACTAGCGGGAGCAACGAACACCGGGGAGCTGTTTTTT
TRBV4-1	TRBJ2-2	NA	TRBD1	CASSLRTGGDTGELFF	TGCGCCAGCAGCCTGCGGACAGGGGGCGACACCGGGGAGCTGTTTTTT
TRBV11-3	TRBJ1-1	NA	TRBD1	CANTTPQGIPEAFF	TGTGCCAACACCACCCCACAGGGGATCCCTGAAGCTTTCTTT
TRBV7-2	TRBJ2-1	NA	TRBD2	CASSQRRTSGGGEQFF	TGTGCCAGCAGCCAAAGACGGACTAGCGGGGGGGGTGAGCAGTTCTTC
TRBV7-2	TRBJ1-1	NA	NA	CASSGTRGPSFVFF	TGTGCCAGCAGCGGCACCAGGGGCCCCTCGTTTGTTTTCTTT
TRBV10-3	TRBJ2-7	NA	NA	CAIRGNSGQRSYEQYF	TGTGCCATCAGGGGTAACAGCGGCCAACGCTCCTACGAGCAGTACTTC
TRBV19	TRBJ1-2	once	NA	CASSATGSNYGYTF	TGTGCCAGTAGTGCTACAGGATCCAACTATGGCTACACCTTC
TRBV4-3	TRBJ2-1	NA	TRBD2	CASSQDSLAERGEQFF	TGCGCCAGCAGCCAAGATTCCCTAGCGGAACGGGGTGAGCAGTTCTTC
TRBV7-2	TRBJ2-1	once	TRBD2	CASSPWTSGTYSYNEQFF	TGTGCCAGCAGCCCTTGGACTAGCGGGACTTACTCCTACAATGAGCAGTTCTTC
TRBV5-1	TRBJ2-1	NA	NA	CASSPRGDYNEQFF	TGCGCCAGCAGCCCCAGGGGGGACTACAATGAGCAGTTCTTC
TRBV28	TRBJ2-7	NA	NA	CASSLSAGPYEQYF	TGTGCCAGCAGTTTATCGGCGGGACCCTACGAGCAGTACTTC
TRBV7-2	TRBJ2-7	NA	TRBD1	CASSPGGRQYF	TGTGCCAGCAGCCCAGGGGGAAGGCAGTACTTC
TRBV6-5	TRBJ2-7	NA	NA	CASSYTISSLEQYF	TGTGCCAGCAGTTACACTATCAGCTCCCTCGAGCAGTACTTC
TRBV5-4	TRBJ1-2	once	NA	CASSADSSRRGYTF	TGTGCCAGCAGCGCTGACTCCTCCCGGAGGGGCTACACCTTC
TRBV7-8	TRBJ2-1	NA	TRBD2	CASSLGLAGGSYNEQFF	TGTGCCAGCAGCTTAGGACTGGCGGGAGGATCCTACAATGAGCAGTTCTTC
TRBV30	TRBJ2-3	NA	TRBD2	CAYSGGATQYF	TGTGCCTATAGCGGGGGGGCCACGCAGTATTTT
TRBV10-3	TRBJ1-2	NA	NA	CAISEAVVGLYGYTF	TGTGCCATCAGTGAGGCGGTGGTGGGACTCTATGGCTACACCTTC
TRBV24-1	TRBJ2-5	NA	TRBD2	CATSDPLAGAGETQYF	TGTGCCACCAGTGACCCCCTCGCGGGAGCCGGGGAGACCCAGTACTTC
TRBV11-2	TRBJ1-4	NA	NA	CASSSDSRWGEKLFF	TGTGCCAGCAGCTCGGACTCCCGATGGGGTGAAAAACTGTTTTTT
TRBV19	TRBJ1-4	NA	TRBD1	CATHDRGRSEKLFF	TGTGCCACCCACGACAGGGGGCGAAGTGAAAAACTGTTTTTT
TRBV12-5	TRBJ1-3	NA	NA	CASGPIYSSGNTIYF	TGTGCTAGTGGCCCCATTTACTCCTCTGGAAACACCATATATTTT
TRBV27	TRBJ2-5	NA	NA	CASSPYYRTQETQYF	TGTGCCAGCAGTCCCTACTATAGAACCCAAGAGACCCAGTACTTC
TRBV27	TRBJ1-3	NA	NA	CASSPTRGSGNTIYF	TGTGCCAGCAGTCCGACGCGGGGCTCTGGAAACACCATATATTTT
TRBV6-5	TRBJ2-3	once	NA	CASSYSGTLSTDTQYF	TGTGCCAGCAGTTACTCTGGGACTTTGAGCACAGATACGCAGTATTTT
TRBV7-2	TRBJ2-5	NA	TRBD1	CASSRTGGETQYF	TGTGCCAGCAGTCGGACAGGGGGAGAGACCCAGTACTTC
TRBV19	TRBJ2-5	NA	TRBD2	CASSIGSGRGETQYF	TGTGCCAGTAGCATCGGTAGCGGGAGAGGCGAGACCCAGTACTTC
TRBV21-1	TRBJ2-3	NA	NA	CASSKCAGESTDTQYF	TGTGCCAGCAGCAAATGTGCCGGAGAAAGCACAGATACGCAGTATTTT
TRBV7-9	TRBJ2-1	NA	TRBD1	CASTQTGSSYNEQFF	TGTGCCAGCACCCAGACAGGGAGCTCCTACAATGAGCAGTTCTTC
TRBV11-3	TRBJ1-5	NA	NA	CASSLEDLGGQYQPQHF	TGTGCCAGCAGCTTAGAGGACTTGGGAGGCCAATATCAGCCCCAGCATTTT
TRBV18	TRBJ1-3	NA	TRBD1	CASSPQGAGGNTIYF	TGTGCCAGCTCACCACAGGGGGCAGGTGGAAACACCATATATTTT
TRBV11-2	TRBJ2-5	NA	NA	CASSWTISTGATETQYF	TGTGCCAGCAGCTGGACGATATCGACAGGTGCCACGGAGACCCAGTACTTC
TRBV7-2	TRBJ2-2	NA	NA	CASSFTNTNTGELFF	TGTGCCAGCAGCTTTACGAACACAAACACCGGGGAGCTGTTTTTT
TRBV7-8	TRBJ1-4	NA	NA	CASSLGGIEEKLFF	TGTGCCAGCAGCTTAGGAGGAATAGAGGAAAAACTGTTTTTT
TRBV4-1	TRBJ1-2	NA	NA	CASSQRSDRTNYGYTF	TGCGCCAGCAGCCAGCGGTCAGACAGAACAAACTATGGCTACACCTTC
TRBV7-2	TRBJ1-1	once	TRBD1	CASTVAGTGFEAFF	TGTGCCAGCACCGTTGCCGGGACAGGGTTCGAAGCTTTCTTT
TRBV4-1	TRBJ2-3	NA	TRBD2	CASSRRAGGATDTQYF	TGCGCCAGCAGCCGGAGAGCGGGAGGGGCCACAGATACGCAGTATTTT
TRBV7-6	TRBJ1-4	NA	TRBD1	CASSSETGEKLFF	TGTGCCAGCAGCTCGGAGACAGGGGAAAAACTGTTTTTT
TRBV3-1/TRBV3-2	TRBJ1-2	NA	NA	CASSPLAGVYGYTF	TGTGCCAGCAGCCCCTTGGCGGGGGTCTATGGCTACACCTTC
TRBV9	TRBJ1-4	few	TRBD1	CASSGIGTGRDEKLFF	TGTGCCAGCAGCGGCATCGGGACAGGGAGGGATGAAAAACTGTTTTTT
TRBV7-2	TRBJ2-1	NA	TRBD2	CASSPKTSTTQFF	TGTGCCAGCAGCCCCAAGACTAGCACGACGCAGTTCTTC
TRBV7-6	TRBJ2-2	few	TRBD2	CASSTGLAGGDTGELFF	TGTGCCAGCAGTACAGGACTAGCGGGAGGTGACACCGGGGAGCTGTTTTTT
TRBV19	TRBJ2-1	once	TRBD2	CASSIIAGGTNEQFF	TGTGCCAGTAGCATTATAGCGGGGGGTACCAATGAGCAGTTCTTC
TRBV2	TRBJ2-5	once	TRBD1	CASSEESGQRPETQYF	TGTGCCAGCAGTGAAGAGTCGGGACAGAGGCCAGAGACCCAGTACTTC
TRBV27	TRBJ2-7	NA	TRBD2	CASSWGLAGVEQYF	TGTGCCAGCAGTTGGGGACTAGCGGGAGTCGAGCAGTACTTC
TRBV2	TRBJ1-2	NA	TRBD1	CASTEIRQGSNYGYTF	TGTGCCAGCACAGAGATTAGACAGGGGTCGAACTATGGCTACACCTTC
TRBV9	TRBJ1-2	NA	NA	CASSATLLNNYGYTF	TGTGCCAGCAGCGCGACTCTACTGAATAACTATGGCTACACCTTC
TRBV5-1	TRBJ2-1	NA	TRBD2	CASSLGRWGGSLWYEQFF	TGCGCCAGCAGCTTGGGGCGCTGGGGCGGGAGCCTTTGGTATGAGCAGTTCTTC
TRBV5-6	TRBJ2-7	many	TRBD1	CASSRQGQTYEQYF	TGTGCCAGCAGCAGACAGGGACAAACCTACGAGCAGTACTTC
TRBV7-6	TRBJ1-1	NA	NA	CASSSIRGKNTEAFF	TGTGCCAGCAGCTCAATCAGGGGTAAGAACACTGAAGCTTTCTTT
TRBV7-9	TRBJ1-1	NA	NA	CASSLVSGVTEAFF	TGTGCCAGCAGCTTAGTTTCAGGGGTCACTGAAGCTTTCTTT